A single sample is the source of the 11 T cell receptor beta chains below, sequenced in a study of T cell repertoires in ileal Crohn's disease (dated by TCRdb to between 2018 and 2021). Library prep was done by the immunoSEQ multiplex PCR assay. Imported from immuneACCESS, the table was reduced by TCRdb to in-frame sequences with V and J called. These copies leave out some clones; in studies compared against another copy, an unresolved V gene accounts for under half, and the cause of the remainder is not known. The table for this sample lists 5,000 to 7,500 clones; roughly 78% of them were counted only once. 9% to 10% of the sample comes from the top ten. Sequenced material: ileal tissue. The source of these receptors is an adult with Crohn's disease.

This chain uses TRBV10-3 with TRBJ1-6; D not certain. The CDR3 loop spans 16 amino acids. Germline V gene data show CDR1 as ENHRY and CDR2 as SYGVKD. V was shortened by 3 bases and J by 4 bases, with 13 bases between the two germline ends. Here the CDR3 DNA reads TGTGCCATCAGTGATCCCGAGACTGGGTATAATTCACCCCTCCACTTT. This translates into CAISDPETGYNSPLHF.

In the case of this clone: This sample also contains other DNA sequences that code for the same CDR3. This chain links TRBV19 with TRBJ2-5; 12 bases agree with TRBD2. This CDR3 has 13 amino acids. Germline V gene data show CDR1 as LNHDA and CDR2 as SQIVND (reference sequence). V dropped 9 bases and J dropped 3; count of bases not matched to a gene: 2. CDR3 sequence reads: CASRTSGEETQYF. The CDR3 DNA reads as TGTGCCAGCAGGACTAGCGGGGAAGAGACCCAGTACTTC.

The genes are TRBV2 and TRBJ1-5; tentatively, D is TRBD1 (5 bases). V lost 2 bases and J lost 8, with 13 bases in between. CDR1 is SNHLY and CDR2 is FYNNEI in the germline V gene. The length of the CDR3 is 14 residues. CDR3 DNA sequence: TGTGCCAGCAGTGAACAGGGAGGGAGCAAGCCCCAGCATTTT. As protein: CASSEQGGSKPQHF.

The chain combines TRBV7-8 with TRBJ2-5; 9 nucleotides match TRBD1. V shed 4 bases and J 1 base; nucleotides not matched to a gene: 4. The germline V gene encodes CDR1 SGHVS and CDR2 FQNEAQ. CDR3 size: 15 residues. CDR3 bases: TGTGCCAGCAGCTCCCGGGGACAGGGCCAAGAGACCCAGTACTTC. It codes for CASSSRGQGQETQYF.

The rearrangement links TRBV4-3 to TRBJ1-2; TRBD1 matches at 7 bases. The germline CDR1 and CDR2 sequences are LGHNA and YSLEER. V lost 5 bases, J lost 8 bases, and 5 bases stayed unmatched. CDR3 length: 12 amino acids. CDR3: CASSRGQGGYTF. DNA of the CDR3: TGCGCCAGCAGCAGGGGGCAGGGAGGCTACACCTTC.

In this sample, this clone turned up a few times. This sequence joins TRBV7-6 and TRBJ2-5; D is ambiguous. Germline CDR1 reads SGHVS; CDR2 reads FNYEAQ. Trimming took 0 bases from V and 5 from J, leaving 10 bases between them. This CDR3 has 14 residues. CDR3 nucleotide sequence: TGTGCCAGCAGCTTAGCCCCGAGAACGGAGACCCAGTACTTC. Its translation: CASSLAPRTETQYF.

The CDR3 DNA follows: TGTGCCAGCAGCTTGCCGGGCAGGGCACGGAATGAGCAGTTCTTC. As protein: CASSLPGRARNEQFF. The rearrangement links TRBV5-4 to TRBJ2-1; D possibly corresponds to TRBD1 (5 bases). V lost 1 base and J lost 7, with 15 bases in between. Germline values: CDR1 SGHNT, CDR2 YYREEE (reference sequence). The CDR3 consists of 15 residues.

The chain recombines TRBV6-5 with TRBJ2-3, with D possibly TRBD1 on 6 matching bases. In germline, CDR1 is MNHEY, CDR2 SVGAGI. V was cut by 0 bases and J by 5 bases, with 12 bases left in between. The CDR3 contains 15 residues. The CDR3 coding sequence is TGTGCCAGCAGTTACTCGAGGCTAGGGGGAGATACGCAGTATTTT. It is translated as CASSYSRLGGDTQYF.

The chain employs TRBV2 and TRBJ1-4, with 8 positions matching TRBD1. The V gene's germline CDR1 is SNHLY and CDR2 FYNNEI. This CDR3 is 15 amino acids long. V trimming: 6 bases; J trimming: 3 bases; junction bases outside the gene matches: 6. The CDR3 DNA reads as TGTGCCAGCAGGGACCAGGGGGCGGCTAATGAAAAACTGTTTTTT. Residues: CASRDQGAANEKLFF.

Written as DNA, the CDR3 is TGCGCCAGCAGCTTGGCCTCGACAGGCGAGCAGTACTTC. Encoded protein: CASSLASTGEQYF. V gene TRBV5-1 combines with J gene TRBJ2-7; the D gene is possibly TRBD1 (6 bases). The CDR3 has 13 amino acids. Trimming shortened V by 0 bases and J by 6 bases, and 10 bases separated the two germline ends. Germline V gene data show CDR1 as SGHRS and CDR2 as YFSETQ.

The CDR3 here is CASSSIGREYGYTF. The DNA for the CDR3 is TGTGCCAGCAGTTCGATAGGGAGAGAATATGGCTACACCTTC. This sequence joins TRBV27 and TRBJ1-2; D ambiguous. The V end lost 4 bases, the J end lost 5 bases, and 14 bases lay between the germline ends. The CDR3 is made up of 14 amino acids. The germline V gene encodes CDR1 MNHEY and CDR2 SMNVEV (reference sequence).